The clone carrying this T cell receptor (beta chain) was detected many times. Its antigen is still unknown. Total RNA, at least 6 micrograms per sample, came from PBMCs. The data are from a study of blood T cells in healthy people across ages. Study-wide findings and caveats: Diversity estimated from one million T cells was considered an underestimate.

The second PCR ran roughly 6 to 11 cycles with a sample-barcoded 5' primer and J-beta primers. The yield of each sample was at least 3 million CDR3-containing paired-end reads. TCRdb processed the 5' RACE reads anew with MiXCR; each CDR3 protein has one entry. The table records some 1.6 million distinct CDR3 sequences, around 35% of them present only once. The sample consisted of blood. The clonotype comes from a woman aged 25 to 39 in good health.

CDR3 protein: CASSPPGQGARTDTQYF. As DNA, the CDR3 is TGTGCCAGCAGCCCTCCGGGACAGGGGGCTCGCACAGATACGCAGTATTTT. V usage is TRBV5-5 and J usage is TRBJ2-3; TRBD1 matches at 12 bases. With V trimmed by 4 bases and J by 1 base, 7 bases remained unmatched. The germline V gene encodes CDR1 SGHKS and CDR2 YYEKEE (reference sequence). This CDR3 is 17 amino acids long.